These T cell receptor beta chains were read from a single sample in a study of cytomegalovirus exposure and HLA in healthy donors. The repertoire was sequenced with immunoSEQ multiplex PCR; TCRdb's copy has only in-frame clones and lacks some. The data show about 170,000 clones, about four fifths seen once. Sequencing was carried out using PBMCs. All receptors come from a girl between 5 and 17 years old in good health and CMV-seropositive. CDR3s include the opening cysteine and the closing phenylalanine or tryptophan. Each record gives: D gene, J gene, V gene, clone size, CDR3 DNA, CDR3 protein. D genes are given only for firm matches. Only some rows state a clone size, as once, few, many or a class for expanded clones.

>TRBD1|TRBJ1-1|TRBV2|-
TGTGCCAGCAGTATCCCGGGACAGGGGGCTGAAGCTTTCTTT
CASSIPGQGAEAFF
>-|TRBJ1-1|TRBV5-1|-
TGCGCCAGCAGCCCCACGACTGGGAACACTGAAGCTTTCTTT
CASSPTTGNTEAFF
>-|TRBJ1-4|TRBV5-1|-
TGCGCCAGCAGCCCGGAGCGGAGGGCAAATGAAAAACTGTTTTTT
CASSPERRANEKLFF
>-|TRBJ1-2|TRBV6-1|-
TGTGCCAGCAGTGACGAAGGTTTGGGGGGGTATGGCTACACCTTC
CASSDEGLGGYGYTF
>-|TRBJ2-7|TRBV14|-
TGTGCCAGCAGCCAAGATTGGGGCGGCGTCTCCTACGAGCAGTACTTC
CASSQDWGGVSYEQYF
>-|TRBJ2-3|TRBV15|-
TGTGCCACCAGCAGGGCCATTTCAGGGATTTCGACTAGCACAGATACGCAGTATTTT
CATSRAISGISTSTDTQYF
>TRBD1|TRBJ2-7|TRBV5-4|-
TGTGCCAGCACCGAACAGGGGTCCTACGAGCAGTACTTC
CASTEQGSYEQYF
>-|TRBJ1-5|TRBV7-2|-
TGTGCCAGCAGCTTACGCGGTGCAAATCAGCCCCAGCATTTT
CASSLRGANQPQHF
>TRBD1|TRBJ1-6|TRBV25-1|once
TGTGCCAGCAGTGCCTTAGGACAGGGGGCGTTTCAATCACCCCTCCACTTT
CASSALGQGAFQSPLHF
>-|TRBJ2-2|TRBV11-3|-
TGTGCCAGCAGCGTGGACAGAATGAACACCGGGGAGCTGTTTTTT
CASSVDRMNTGELFF
>-|TRBJ2-2|TRBV7-3|few
TGTGCCAGCAGTTTTACCCTTAGCCCCACCGGGGAGCTGTTTTTT
CASSFTLSPTGELFF
>TRBD1|TRBJ1-1|TRBV2|-
TGTGCCGCCCTCAACGACAGGGGTACGCCTGAAGCTTTCTTT
CAALNDRGTPEAFF
>TRBD1|TRBJ1-1|TRBV18|-
TGTGCCAGCTCCCCCCAGGGGGGTGGCACTGAAGCTTTCTTT
CASSPQGGGTEAFF
>-|TRBJ2-7|TRBV11-1|few
TGTGCCAGCAGCTTAATTCCCGCAACGATAAACTACGAGCCGTACTTC
CASSLIPATINYEPYF
>-|TRBJ2-2|TRBV4-1|-
TGCGCCAGCAGCCAAGTGGGGCTGTCGAACACCGGGGAGCTGTTTTTT
CASSQVGLSNTGELFF
>TRBD2|TRBJ2-7|TRBV5-4|-
TGTGCCAGCAGCTTGGCGCGGGGGGCCTTTAACGAGCAGTACTTC
CASSLARGAFNEQYF
>TRBD1|TRBJ2-5|TRBV5-1|-
TGCGCCAGCAGCTTGGAAATACAGGGGGCTCAAGAGACCCAGTACTTC
CASSLEIQGAQETQYF
>-|TRBJ1-5|TRBV5-6|once
TGTGCCAGCAGCTTGGAACAAAATCAGCCCCAGCATTTT
CASSLEQNQPQHF
>-|TRBJ2-1|TRBV20-1|-
TGCAGTGCCACCCAAGCGGAAGAGCAGTTCTTC
CSATQAEEQFF
>TRBD1|TRBJ1-2|TRBV2|-
TGTGCCAGCACGGAAAGGGGGGCAGGGGGCTGGGATGGCTACACCTTC
CASTERGAGGWDGYTF
>-|TRBJ1-1|TRBV9|-
TGTGCCAGCAGCGTCGGGAAGGGACTCGAGAACACTGAAGCTTTCTTT
CASSVGKGLENTEAFF
>-|TRBJ2-1|TRBV9|-
TGTGCCAGCAGCTCTCTCCGGGACAACAGCAATGAGCAGTTCTTC
CASSSLRDNSNEQFF
>-|TRBJ1-1|TRBV28|-
TGTGCCAGCAGTTTCTATCAGGGATTGAACACTGAAGCTTTCTTT
CASSFYQGLNTEAFF
>TRBD1|TRBJ1-1|TRBV6-7|-
TGTGCCAGCAGTTCTGGACAGGGAAACACTGAAGCTTTCTTT
CASSSGQGNTEAFF
>-|TRBJ2-1|TRBV29-1|-
TGCAGCGTTGATCTTAAGGCGGGGCCTTCCAATGAGCAGTTCTTC
CSVDLKAGPSNEQFF
>TRBD1|TRBJ1-2|TRBV5-1|-
TGCGCCAGCAGCTTGGGACAGGGGCGAGACTCTGGCTACACCTTC
CASSLGQGRDSGYTF
>-|TRBJ1-2|TRBV5-5|-
TGTGCCAGCAGCTTGGTTGCAGCTAACTATGGCTACACCTTC
CASSLVAANYGYTF
>TRBD1|TRBJ1-2|TRBV6-5|-
TGTGCCAGCAGGGGGGACAGCGGAAACTATGGCTACACCTTC
CASRGDSGNYGYTF
>TRBD2|TRBJ2-5|TRBV5-1|-
TGCGCCAGCCGTCTAGCGGGTCAAGAGACCCAGTACTTC
CASRLAGQETQYF
>TRBD1|TRBJ1-5|TRBV18|-
TGTGCCAGCTCACCACCCGCGACAGGGGGCGTGGGCAATCAGCCCCAGCATTTT
CASSPPATGGVGNQPQHF
>-|TRBJ1-2|TRBV20-1|-
TGCAGTGCTATAATCGCGGGCTACACCTTC
CSAIIAGYTF
>TRBD1|TRBJ1-2|TRBV5-8|once
TGTGCCAGCAGCTCGACAGGGTCAAACTATGGCTACACCTTC
CASSSTGSNYGYTF
>-|TRBJ1-6|TRBV6-1|-
TGTGCCAGTTTTGAGACAGTCAATTCACCCCTCCACTTT
CASFETVNSPLHF
>TRBD1|TRBJ1-2|TRBV19|few
TGTGCCAGTAGTGCCGACAGGGGTCGGCCTGGCTACACCTTC
CASSADRGRPGYTF
>-|TRBJ1-1|TRBV20-1|-
TGCAGTATAGAGAACACTGAAGCTTTCTTT
CSIENTEAFF
>-|TRBJ2-1|TRBV11-3|-
TGTGCCAGCAGCTTAACTTACAATGAGCAGTTCTTC
CASSLTYNEQFF
>-|TRBJ1-1|TRBV7-9|-
TGTGCCAGCAGCTTATCGGACAGAGAAGCTTTCTTT
CASSLSDREAFF
>TRBD1|TRBJ1-1|TRBV4-1|-
TGCGCCAGCAGCCAATTTCAGGGGGTTAGGGGCCGAACTGAAGCTTTCTTT
CASSQFQGVRGRTEAFF
>TRBD2|TRBJ2-5|TRBV4-1|-
TGCGCCAGCAGCCCCCTTTTCAGACTAGCGGGTCAAGAGACCCAGTACTTC
CASSPLFRLAGQETQYF
>-|TRBJ1-1|TRBV15|-
TGTGCCACCAGCAGAGAGGCGGCACTTATGAACACTGAAGCTTTCTTT
CATSREAALMNTEAFF